This TCR beta chain was captured by sequencing in a study of shared clonotypes between healthy human individuals. The CDR3 is 20 amino acids. The germline CDR1 and CDR2 sequences are LNHNV and YYDKDF (reference sequence). After removal of 0 bases from V and 0 bases from J, the junction contained 14 bases not matched to a gene. Ten immunoSEQ deep assay plates were used by the authors to sequence unsorted PBMC DNA. Assay used: immunoSEQ multiplex PCR; TCRdb lists only in-frame clones, some missing. This sample has 470,000 or so clones, with 81% found just once. This rearrangement joins TRBV15 to TRBJ1-5, with 7 bases matching TRBD1. The TCR originated in a woman aged 40-49 years in good health. Some clones in this sample may be carry-over from other donors' samples. The specimen was PBMCs. CDR3 residues: CATSRDRGTAGGYSNQPQHF. The CDR3 nucleotides read TGTGCCACCAGCAGAGATCGCGGGACAGCCGGGGGTTATAGCAATCAGCCCCAGCATTTT.